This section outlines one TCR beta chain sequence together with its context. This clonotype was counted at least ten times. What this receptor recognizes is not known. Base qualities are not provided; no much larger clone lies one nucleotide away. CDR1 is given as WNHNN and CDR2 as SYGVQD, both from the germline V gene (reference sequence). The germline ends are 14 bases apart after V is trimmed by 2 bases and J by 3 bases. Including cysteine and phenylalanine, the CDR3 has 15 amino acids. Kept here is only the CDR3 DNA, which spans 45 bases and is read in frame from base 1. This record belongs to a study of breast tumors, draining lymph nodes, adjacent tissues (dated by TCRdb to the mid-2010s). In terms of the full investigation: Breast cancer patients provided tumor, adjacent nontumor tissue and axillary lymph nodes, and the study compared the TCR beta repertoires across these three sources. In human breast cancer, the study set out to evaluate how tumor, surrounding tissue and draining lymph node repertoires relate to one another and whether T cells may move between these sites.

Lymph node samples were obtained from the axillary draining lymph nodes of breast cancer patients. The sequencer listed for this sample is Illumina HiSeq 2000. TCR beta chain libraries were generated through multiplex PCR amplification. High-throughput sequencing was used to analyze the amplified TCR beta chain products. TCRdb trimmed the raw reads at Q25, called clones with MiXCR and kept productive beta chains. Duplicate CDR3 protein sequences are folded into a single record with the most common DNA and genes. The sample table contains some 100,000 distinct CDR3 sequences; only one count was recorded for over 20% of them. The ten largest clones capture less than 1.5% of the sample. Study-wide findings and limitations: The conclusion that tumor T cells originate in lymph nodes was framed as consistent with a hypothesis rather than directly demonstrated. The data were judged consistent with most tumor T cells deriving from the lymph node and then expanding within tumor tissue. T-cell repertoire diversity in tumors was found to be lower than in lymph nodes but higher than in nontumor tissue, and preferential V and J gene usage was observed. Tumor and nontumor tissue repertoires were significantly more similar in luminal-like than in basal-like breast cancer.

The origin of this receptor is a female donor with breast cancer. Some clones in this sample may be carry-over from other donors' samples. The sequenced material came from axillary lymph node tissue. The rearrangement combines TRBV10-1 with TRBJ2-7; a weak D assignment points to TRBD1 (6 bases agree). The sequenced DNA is TGCGCCAGCAGTGAGGGCCAGGGGTCCTACTACGAGCAGTACTTC. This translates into CASSEGQGSYYEQYF.